This TCR beta chain was sequenced during a study of vaccination and CD4 T cells after COVID-19. Across the whole study: Convalescents were six males and four females, two of them Hispanic. The post-COVID samples were taken a median about 98 days after diagnosis, anywhere from 35 to 161. Each participant was administered two doses of a vaccine, which was either BNT162b2 or mRNA-1273.

After removal of 5 bases from V and 7 bases from J, the junction contained 5 bases not matched to a gene. CDR3 length: 13 residues. The germline V gene has CDR1 DFQATT and CDR2 SNEGSKA (reference sequence). Study-level results: Convalescent patients' clones that were vaccine-specific were spike mono-reactive in 304 of 307 cases.

TCRdb itself ran the PCR reads through MiXCR, one entry per CDR3 protein. The data show about 21,000 distinct CDR3 sequences, more than 45% seen once. In regard to this clonotype: Its antigen remains unknown.

The source is a human donor who had recovered from COVID-19. Sequenced here: CD4+ T cells from blood, sampled before SARS-CoV-2 vaccination. This rearrangement joins TRBV20-1 to TRBJ1-6; 7 bases fit TRBD1. DNA for the CDR3: TGCAGTGCTCGGGGACAGTTGAATTCACCCCTCCACTTT. It translates to CSARGQLNSPLHF.